The entry below describes one T cell receptor beta chain. The CDR3 covers 15 residues. Per germline, CDR1 ENHRY and CDR2 SYGVKD. The V segment lost 6 bases and the J segment 15 bases; nucleotides outside the gene matches: 16. This entry comes from a study of blood T cell repertoires in COVID-19. As processed by the authors: Estimates of nucleated cell counts were drawn from the amplification of reference gene primers. Clones were read by immunoSEQ multiplex PCR, and TCRdb kept only the in-frame ones, dropping some. V and J calls and clone size come straight from that table; D and trimming were deduced from the DNA. This table holds 150,000 to 200,000 clones, roughly 84% found once.

The material sequenced was peripheral blood. The chain recombines TRBV10-3 with TRBJ1-6; 8 bases fit TRBD1. This TCR derives from a human donor in a cohort sampled during active COVID-19. CDR3 in amino acids: CAIRASGTGGLVLHF. CDR3 nucleotide sequence: TGTGCCATCAGGGCCTCCGGGACAGGTGGATTAGTCCTCCACTTT.